The following is a T cell receptor (beta chain) sequence with its context. Its target is not known. This sample was taken from a study of blood T cells in healthy people across ages. Whole-study findings and limits: Diversity was higher, and naive CD4+ cells more numerous, in long-lived donors than in aged donors. The recorded TCR beta diversity per million T cells decreased in a roughly linear manner with age.

The study isolated at least 6.5 million PBMCs from each sample. V gave up 4 bases and J gave up 3 bases; unmatched junction bases: 8. Looked up from germline, CDR1 is SEHNR and CDR2 is FQNEAQ (reference sequence). This CDR3 is built from 16 residues. Next came a second PCR, run for 7 to 11 cycles, which used a sample-barcoded 5' primer along with a J-beta primer mix. One entry per CDR3 protein, called by TCRdb with MiXCR from the 5' RACE reads. This sample has fewer than 1,000,000 distinct CDR3 sequences, with under 45% found just once. Sequencing was carried out using blood. The chain links TRBV7-9 to TRBJ2-1, with 8 bases that match TRBD2. The clonotype was recovered from a man aged 60 to 69 in good health. The CDR3 nucleotides are TGTGCCAGCAGCTCCCCGGCGGGGGGACTCTACAATGAGCAGTTCTTC. Protein sequence: CASSSPAGGLYNEQFF.